Below, 8 T cell receptor beta chains from the same sample are listed, as sequenced in a study of shared clonotypes between healthy human individuals. Sequenced by immunoSEQ multiplex PCR; TCRdb stores in-frame clones only, minus some. The sample records about 2 million clones, roughly 95% being singletons. The naive CD8 population came from CD45RO-negative cells selected for CCR7, without terminally differentiated effector memory CD45RA+ cells. The sequencing input was naive CD8+ T cells sorted from blood. The receptors derive from a man aged 18 to 30 in good health.

This sequence joins TRBV11-2 and TRBJ2-7; no definite D call. Germline assignment: CDR1 SGHAT and CDR2 FQNNGV. The CDR3 extends over 12 amino acids. V lost 6 bases, J lost 6 bases, and 12 bases lay in between. DNA of the CDR3: TGTGCCAGCAGTTCTACTATCGCCGAGCAGTACTTC. Its protein is CASSSTIAEQYF. The entire variable domain, with the rest obtained from reference TRBV11-2 and TRBJ2-7, is as follows: EAGVAQSPRYKIIEKRQSVAFWCNPISGHATLYWYQQILGQGPKLLIQFQNNGVVDDSQLPKDRFSAERLKGVDSTLKIQPAKLEDSAVYLCASSSTIAEQYFGPGTRLTVT.

The chain combines TRBV30 with TRBJ2-7; 7 bases map to TRBD1. V was pared by 1 base and J by 2 bases, with 14 bases of the junction left unmatched. Germline values: CDR1 GTSNPN, CDR2 SVGIG (reference sequence). The CDR3 length is 17 residues. Here the CDR3 DNA reads TGTGCCTGGAGTGGGGTACAGAGGGGGCTTGTGCCCTACGAGCAGTACTTC. It codes for CAWSGVQRGLVPYEQYF. Drawing the rest from reference TRBV30 and TRBJ2-7, the complete variable domain is SQTIHQWPATLVQPVGSPLSLECTVEGTSNPNLYWYRQAAGRGLQLLFYSVGIGQISSEVPQNLSASRPQDRQFILSSKKLLLSDSGFYLCAWSGVQRGLVPYEQYFGPGTRLTVT.

The genes are TRBV5-1 and TRBJ2-1; the D gene is possibly TRBD2 (9 bases). CDR1 and CDR2 (germline): SGHRS, YFSETQ. Trimming left V 4 bases short and J 6 bases short, with 23 bases between. The length of the CDR3 is 17 residues. The CDR3 DNA reads as TGCGCCAGCAGCCGTGGACAGGGACTAGCTATGGGCAATGAGCAGTTCTTC. Its translation: CASSRGQGLAMGNEQFF.

V is TRBV4-3 and J is TRBJ2-2, with 10 bases fitting TRBD1. The germline V gene has CDR1 LGHNA and CDR2 YSLEER. Trimming at V came to 0 bases and at J to 6 bases, leaving 7 bases not matched to a gene. There are 17 residues in the CDR3. The CDR3 region is CASSQDLGTGVAGELFF. CDR3 bases: TGCGCCAGCAGCCAAGATTTAGGGACAGGGGTGGCCGGGGAGCTGTTTTTT.

V and J are TRBV6-5 and TRBJ2-3; D may correspond to TRBD1 or TRBD2 (5 bases each). V lost 6 bases and J 2 bases, leaving 15 bases between the germline ends. The CDR3 covers 15 residues. Per germline, CDR1 MNHEY and CDR2 SVGAGI. Here the CDR3 reads CASRRGVGDTDTQYF. In DNA, the CDR3 is TGTGCCAGCAGGAGGGGAGTGGGGGACACAGATACGCAGTATTTT.

About this clone itself: Distinct nucleotide sequences in the sample also encode this CDR3. The CDR3 reads CASSSAGDNEQFF. CDR3 coding DNA: TGTGCCAGCAGCTCTGCGGGAGACAATGAGCAGTTCTTC. The rearrangement joins TRBV5-6 to TRBJ2-1; 7 bases line up with TRBD2. This CDR3 comprises 13 residues. The ends lost 3 bases at V and 5 bases at J; junction bases unmatched: 2. Germline V gene sequence: CDR1 SGHDT, CDR2 YYEEEE.

The chain is built from TRBV7-4 and TRBJ1-3; 7 positions agree with TRBD1. V was clipped by 6 bases and J by 2 bases; unmatched bases: 4. The CDR3 loop spans 14 amino acids. The V gene's germline CDR1 is SGHVT and CDR2 SQSDAQ. CDR3 sequence: CASRDRSPGNTIYF. Written as DNA, the CDR3 is TGTGCCAGCAGGGACAGGTCCCCTGGAAACACCATATATTTT. Complete variable domain (other parts from reference TRBV7-4 and TRBJ1-3): GAGVSQSPRYKVAKRGRDVALRCDSISGHVTLYWYRQTLGQGSEVLTYSQSDAQRDKSGRPSGRFSAERPERSVSTLKIQRTEQGDSAVYLCASRDRSPGNTIYFGEGSWLTVV.

The V call is TRBV5-4, the J call TRBJ2-5; TRBD2 matches 14 bases. Per the germline V gene, CDR1 is SGHNT and CDR2 is YYREEE (reference sequence). The junction had 6 bases not matched to a gene; V was cut back by 0 bases and J by 5 bases. The CDR3 runs 17 residues. This chain's CDR3 is CASSLGLAGGPGETQYF. In DNA, the CDR3 is TGTGCCAGCAGCTTGGGACTAGCGGGGGGGCCGGGGGAGACCCAGTACTTC.